A selection of T cell receptor beta chains follows, all from one sample in a study of blood T cell repertoires in COVID-19. Some clones are missing from TCRdb's copy, which holds only in-frame ones; the method was immunoSEQ multiplex PCR. The data contain under 300,000 clones, approximately 82% of them seen just once; the ten biggest clones take up 4.5% to 6%. What was sequenced was peripheral blood. These receptors came from a woman older than 75 with active or convalescent COVID-19. Each CDR3 is given with its conserved first and last residue. The D gene is left open where the match is weak. Not all rows give a size; the values are once, few, many and, for expanded clones, a class.

V: TRBV9
J: TRBJ2-1
size: .
D: .
DNA: TGTGCCAGCAGCGATAGACAGCTCTTATACAATGAGCAGTTCTTC
CDR3: CASSDRQLLYNEQFF

V: TRBV7-9
J: TRBJ1-4
size: once
D: .
DNA: TGTGCCAGCAGCGCGAGGCTCCGGGGGACTAATGAAAAACTGTTTTTT
CDR3: CASSARLRGTNEKLFF

V: TRBV27
J: TRBJ2-1
size: .
D: .
DNA: TGTGCCAGCAGTTTAATCGGGACACCGAACTCCTACAATGAGCAGTTCTTC
CDR3: CASSLIGTPNSYNEQFF

V: TRBV28
J: TRBJ1-2
size: .
D: .
DNA: TGTGCCAGCAGTTTAATGCAGGGTCGCGACTATGGCTACACCTTC
CDR3: CASSLMQGRDYGYTF

V: TRBV20-1
J: TRBJ1-2
size: .
D: .
DNA: TGCAGTGCTTGGGGGGTGTTTGGCTACACCTTC
CDR3: CSAWGVFGYTF

V: TRBV10-3
J: TRBJ2-7
size: .
D: .
DNA: TGTGCCATCAGTGAACCCGACAGGTCCGGGTACGAGCAGTACTTC
CDR3: CAISEPDRSGYEQYF

V: TRBV7-9
J: TRBJ1-2
size: .
D: TRBD1
DNA: TGTGCCAGCGGTTACCCGGACAGGAGGCACTATGGCTACACCTTC
CDR3: CASGYPDRRHYGYTF

V: TRBV28
J: TRBJ1-4
size: few
D: .
DNA: TGTGCCAGCAGTTTAGTGGGCCATGCAACTAATGAAAAACTGTTTTTT
CDR3: CASSLVGHATNEKLFF

V: TRBV5-4
J: TRBJ2-5
size: .
D: TRBD2
DNA: TGTGCCAGCAGCTTGGGGGAACCGGGACTAGCGGAGACCCAGTACTTC
CDR3: CASSLGEPGLAETQYF

V: TRBV5-1
J: TRBJ1-1
size: .
D: TRBD1
DNA: TGCGCCAGCAGCATAACCGGGACAGGGGGCGAATTCTCTGAAGCTTTCTTT
CDR3: CASSITGTGGEFSEAFF

V: TRBV7-6
J: TRBJ2-1
size: .
D: .
DNA: TGTGCCAGCAGCTTAGCCTCTTCAGACTCCACCTCACTATACAATGAGCAGTTCTTC
CDR3: CASSLASSDSTSLYNEQFF

V: TRBV30
J: TRBJ1-6
size: .
D: .
DNA: TGTGCCTGGAGATCGACAGCTAATTCACCCCTCCACTTT
CDR3: CAWRSTANSPLHF

V: TRBV10-1
J: TRBJ2-1
size: .
D: .
DNA: TGCGCCAGCAGTGCTTCGGGGGAGTGGTACAATGAGCAGTTCTTC
CDR3: CASSASGEWYNEQFF

V: TRBV11-2
J: TRBJ2-7
size: once
D: .
DNA: TGTGCCAGCAGCTTAGAAAGAGGATACTACGAGCAGTACTTC
CDR3: CASSLERGYYEQYF

V: TRBV12-3/TRBV12-4
J: TRBJ1-5
size: .
D: .
DNA: TGTGCCAGCAGTTTAGGACAGCTTCAGCCCCAGCATTTT
CDR3: CASSLGQLQPQHF

V: TRBV11-2
J: TRBJ1-1
size: .
D: .
DNA: TGTGCCAGCAGCCTAACTGGCGAGCAGGGGACTGAAGCTTTCTTT
CDR3: CASSLTGEQGTEAFF

V: TRBV28
J: TRBJ2-7
size: .
D: TRBD2
DNA: TGTGCCAGCAGACAGACTAGCGGGAGGCCTCCCTACGAGCAGTACTTC
CDR3: CASRQTSGRPPYEQYF

V: TRBV4-1
J: TRBJ2-7
size: .
D: .
DNA: TGCGCCAGCAGCCAAGTCTTACAGTCCTACGAGCAGTACTTC
CDR3: CASSQVLQSYEQYF

V: TRBV27
J: TRBJ1-2
size: .
D: TRBD1
DNA: TGTGCCAGCAGTTTATCCGCTGGGGCAGGGGGTTATGGCTACACCTTC
CDR3: CASSLSAGAGGYGYTF

V: TRBV3-1/TRBV3-2
J: TRBJ1-6
size: .
D: .
DNA: TGTGCCAGCAGCCTGCTGCAGGAATATAATTCACCCCTCCACTTT
CDR3: CASSLLQEYNSPLHF

V: TRBV28
J: TRBJ1-5
size: .
D: .
DNA: TGTGCCAGCCGGGGAAATAGCAATCAGCCCCAGCATTTT
CDR3: CASRGNSNQPQHF

V: TRBV7-9
J: TRBJ1-1
size: .
D: .
DNA: TGTGCCAGCAGCTTATCAGGGATGAACACTGAAGCTTTCTTT
CDR3: CASSLSGMNTEAFF

V: TRBV10-1
J: TRBJ1-5
size: .
D: .
DNA: TGCGCCAGCAGTGAGTCGTTCAGGGGACCACTCACCTCCAATCAGCCCCAGCATTTT
CDR3: CASSESFRGPLTSNQPQHF

V: TRBV19
J: TRBJ1-4
size: .
D: TRBD1
DNA: TGTGCCAGTAGTGATCCCCCCGGGACAGGGGGAGAAAAACTGTTTTTT
CDR3: CASSDPPGTGGEKLFF

V: TRBV9
J: TRBJ2-6
size: .
D: .
DNA: TGTGCCAGCAGCTCCCGCTCTGGGGCCAACGTCCTGACTTTC
CDR3: CASSSRSGANVLTF

V: TRBV3-1/TRBV3-2
J: TRBJ1-5
size: .
D: TRBD1
DNA: TGTGCCAGCAGCCATGGACAGGGTAGCAATCAGCCCCAGCATTTT
CDR3: CASSHGQGSNQPQHF

V: TRBV4-2
J: TRBJ2-2
size: .
D: TRBD2
DNA: TGTGCCAGCAGCCAAGCCCCCCCCGGACTAGGCAGTCGGGCCGGGGAGCTGTTTTTT
CDR3: CASSQAPPGLGSRAGELFF

V: TRBV6-5
J: TRBJ2-2
size: .
D: TRBD1
DNA: TGTGCCAGCAGCTCGGACAGGCAGGATACCGGGGAGCTGTTTTTT
CDR3: CASSSDRQDTGELFF

V: TRBV19
J: TRBJ2-1
size: .
D: TRBD2
DNA: TGTGCCAGTAGTCCTGGCGGGGGGGCCGGGCCTTACAATGAGCAGTTCTTC
CDR3: CASSPGGGAGPYNEQFF

V: TRBV5-6
J: TRBJ1-3
size: .
D: .
DNA: TGTGCCAGCAGCTTAAAGGGGCACAGCTCTGGAAACACCATATATTTT
CDR3: CASSLKGHSSGNTIYF

V: TRBV6-5
J: TRBJ2-2
size: .
D: .
DNA: TGTGCCAGCAGTTCCACTCCGGGACATCTCACCGGGGAGCTGTTTTTT
CDR3: CASSSTPGHLTGELFF

V: TRBV25-1
J: TRBJ2-1
size: .
D: TRBD2
DNA: TGTGCCAGCAGTGACTCCACTAGCGGGGGGGCCTACAATGAGCAGTTCTTC
CDR3: CASSDSTSGGAYNEQFF

V: TRBV5-1
J: TRBJ2-3
size: few
D: .
DNA: TGCGCCAGCAGCCCCCAGGGGGGATTCGGCACAGATACGCAGTATTTT
CDR3: CASSPQGGFGTDTQYF

V: TRBV28
J: TRBJ1-1
size: .
D: .
DNA: TGTGCCAGCAGTGGCTCGTGGGGGGATGGCTCTGAAGCTTTCTTT
CDR3: CASSGSWGDGSEAFF

V: TRBV5-6
J: TRBJ2-1
size: .
D: TRBD2
DNA: TGTGCCAGCAGCTCCCCGACTAGCGGAGAATACAATGAGCAGTTCTTC
CDR3: CASSSPTSGEYNEQFF

V: TRBV24-1
J: TRBJ1-1
size: .
D: TRBD1
DNA: TGTGCCACCAGGGACAGGGGAAACACTGAAGCTTTCTTT
CDR3: CATRDRGNTEAFF

V: TRBV2
J: TRBJ1-5
size: .
D: TRBD1
DNA: TGTGCCAGCAGTATGGGACAGGGGAATCAGCCCCAGCATTTT
CDR3: CASSMGQGNQPQHF

V: TRBV12-3/TRBV12-4
J: TRBJ1-5
size: .
D: .
DNA: TGTGCCAGCAGTGCCACAGGGATTCAGCCCCAGCATTTT
CDR3: CASSATGIQPQHF

V: TRBV2
J: TRBJ1-2
size: .
D: .
DNA: TGTGCCAGCAGTGGAGGGAACTATGGCTACACCTTC
CDR3: CASSGGNYGYTF

V: TRBV7-8
J: TRBJ2-7
size: .
D: TRBD2
DNA: TGTGCCAGCAGCGGACGGACTAGCGGTACCTACGAGCAGTACTTC
CDR3: CASSGRTSGTYEQYF

V: TRBV4-1
J: TRBJ2-2
size: .
D: .
DNA: TGCGCCAGCAGCCGACTAGGTGGTGGTCCCGGGGAGCTGTTTTTT
CDR3: CASSRLGGGPGELFF

V: TRBV30
J: TRBJ2-3
size: .
D: .
DNA: TGTGCCCTTAGGGCAGGGTCTTCTAGCACAGATACGCAGTATTTT
CDR3: CALRAGSSSTDTQYF

V: TRBV15
J: TRBJ1-1
size: .
D: .
DNA: TGTGCCACCAGCAGACCCACAGGGCTGACTGAAGCTTTCTTT
CDR3: CATSRPTGLTEAFF